The 22 T cell receptor beta chains below were found in one sample sequenced in a study of blood T cell repertoires in COVID-19. Some clones are missing from TCRdb's copy, which holds only in-frame ones; the method was immunoSEQ multiplex PCR. The sample carries 250,000 to 350,000 clones, 80% to 90% recorded once. The specimen sequenced was peripheral blood. These receptors all stem from a woman in her 70s with COVID-19, enrolled during active disease.

The rearrangement links TRBV9 to TRBJ2-2; 8 bases are shared with TRBD2. Germline-derived CDR1 and CDR2 are SGDLS and YYNGEE. J gave up 5 bases and V 0 bases, and 12 bases lay outside the gene matches. CDR3 length: 18 residues. The CDR3 here is CASSVAQLAGPGTGELFF. The CDR3 nucleotides read TGTGCCAGCAGCGTAGCTCAGTTAGCGGGGCCAGGGACCGGGGAGCTGTTTTTT.

V gene TRBV27 combines with J gene TRBJ2-3, with D perhaps TRBD1 (7 bases). Between the trimmed V and J ends, which lost 1 base and 3 bases, there was a span of 14 bases. Germline CDR1 MNHEY, CDR2 SMNVEV (reference sequence). The CDR3 spans 16 residues. CDR3 amino acids: CASSLLATGTTDTQYF. The CDR3 DNA reads TGTGCCAGCAGTTTATTGGCGACAGGGACTACAGATACGCAGTATTTT.

This clone was observed at least ten times. The V call is TRBV3-1 (or the pseudogene TRBV3-2), the J call TRBJ2-7; 7 positions match TRBD2. The J segment lost 4 bases and the V segment lost 2 bases, leaving 8 bases of the junction unmatched. Germline CDR1 LGHDT, CDR2 YNNKEL (reference sequence). CDR3 length equals 15 residues. In DNA, the CDR3 is TGTGCCAGCAGCCAAAGGTCGGGGGGAATTTACGAGCAGTACTTC. Amino acids: CASSQRSGGIYEQYF.

This rearrangement joins TRBV6-4 to TRBJ2-1; D is ambiguous. The V end was cut by 7 bases, the J end by 9 bases, with 13 bases between. This CDR3 is built from 12 residues. The V gene's germline CDR1 is MRHNA and CDR2 SNTAGT. CDR3 region: CASKSVVGEQFF. The CDR3, as DNA: TGTGCCAGCAAAAGCGTGGTCGGTGAGCAGTTCTTC.

DNA for the CDR3: TGTGCCAGCGGGCGGGGGGGCCCGACAGATACGCAGTATTTT. It translates to CASGRGGPTDTQYF. The chain uses TRBV9 and TRBJ2-3; 9 bases align to TRBD2. The V and J ends lost 7 bases and 3 bases, in that order; junction bases with no gene match: 6. This CDR3 comprises 14 residues. Germline V gives CDR1 SGDLS, CDR2 YYNGEE.

This chain uses TRBV18 with TRBJ1-5, with D perhaps TRBD1 (5 bases). Trimming removed 2 bases at V and 1 base at J, with 15 bases between. Germline CDR1 is KGHSH and CDR2 is LQKENI. The CDR3 has 17 amino acids. The CDR3 protein is CASSPSAREGSNQPQHF. CDR3 nucleotides: TGTGCCAGCTCACCATCTGCGAGGGAGGGGAGCAATCAGCCCCAGCATTTT. Full variable domain (remainder filled in from reference TRBV18 and TRBJ1-5): NAGVMQNPRHLVRRRGQEARLRCSPMKGHSHVYWYRQLPEEGLKFMVYLQKENIIDESGMPKERFSAEFPKEGPSILRIQQVVRGDSAAYFCASSPSAREGSNQPQHFGDGTRLSIL.

This clone came up a few times. This chain connects TRBV27 to TRBJ2-7; a weak D match, TRBD1 (5 bases). The CDR3 runs to 14 residues. V lost 5 bases and J 3 bases, leaving 14 bases between the germline ends. CDR1 and CDR2 from the germline V gene are MNHEY and SMNVEV (reference sequence). In nucleotides, the CDR3 is TGTGCCAGCAGTAAGACAGTAAATGGCTACGAGCAGTACTTC. Translation gives CASSKTVNGYEQYF.

This clone was observed once. The chain joins TRBV30 to TRBJ1-5; 8 positions agree with TRBD1. Germline-derived CDR1 and CDR2 are GTSNPN and SVGIG (reference sequence). This CDR3 has 13 amino acids. The J segment lost 5 bases and the V segment lost 5 bases, leaving 5 bases of the junction unmatched. In DNA, the CDR3 is TGTGCCTGGGACTCAGGGGGCGATCAGCCCCAGCATTTT. It translates to CAWDSGGDQPQHF.

The V gene is TRBV4-1, the J gene TRBJ2-2; 7 nucleotides agree with TRBD2. Germline lookup yields CDR1 MGHRA and CDR2 YSYEKL. Trimming removed 2 bases from V and 0 bases from J; junction bases left unmatched: 6. There are 17 residues in the CDR3. CDR3 sequence reads: CASSQREDATNTGELFF. CDR3 DNA: TGCGCCAGCAGCCAACGGGAGGACGCTACGAACACCGGGGAGCTGTTTTTT.

The V and J genes are TRBV14 and TRBJ1-1; 7 bases are a match to TRBD1. V shed 4 bases, J shed 0 bases, and the junction held 2 bases outside the gene matches. Germline-derived CDR1 and CDR2 are SGHDN and FVKESK. CDR3 length: 14 residues. In DNA, the CDR3 is TGTGCCAGCAGCCCACAGGGGATGAACACTGAAGCTTTCTTT. The encoded protein is CASSPQGMNTEAFF.

The chain has TRBV7-2 and TRBJ2-1, with TRBD2 as a possible D gene (6 bases). Trimming took 3 bases from V and 12 from J, leaving 9 bases between them. The CDR3 sequence is 11 residues long. From germline, CDR1 is SGHTA and CDR2 FQGNSA. The CDR3: CASSFAGPQFF. The CDR3, as DNA: TGTGCCAGCAGCTTCGCGGGGCCGCAGTTCTTC.

The CDR3 nucleotides are TGTGCCAGTACCCCAGGGGGCTCCTATAATTCACCCCTCCACTTT. This encodes CASTPGGSYNSPLHF. The V and J genes are TRBV19 and TRBJ1-6; 7 nucleotides match TRBD1. The CDR3 contains 15 residues. Germline lookup yields CDR1 LNHDA and CDR2 SQIVND (reference sequence). V lost 7 bases to trimming and J lost 0 bases; unmatched junction nucleotides: 3. The full variable domain, completed using reference TRBV19 and TRBJ1-6, is DGGITQSPKYLFRKEGQNVTLSCEQNLNHDAMYWYRQDPGQGLRLIYYSQIVNDFQKGDIAEGYSVSREKKESFPLTVTSAQKNPTAFYLCASTPGGSYNSPLHFGNGTRLTVT.

This rearrangement joins TRBV5-1 to TRBJ2-1; 11 nucleotides agree with TRBD2. The V gene end was trimmed by 4 bases and the J gene end by 5 bases; junction bases not matched to a gene: 11. Germline loops: CDR1 SGHRS, CDR2 YFSETQ. The length of the CDR3 is 17 residues. CDR3 loop: CASSTGTSGTWNNEQFF. CDR3 nucleotide sequence: TGCGCCAGCAGCACCGGGACTAGCGGAACCTGGAACAATGAGCAGTTCTTC.

This chain links TRBV5-1 with TRBJ2-1; possibly TRBD1 for D (6 bases). This CDR3 comprises 14 residues. V gave up 1 base and J gave up 8 bases, with 13 bases separating them. Germline V gene data show CDR1 as SGHRS and CDR2 as YFSETQ. CDR3 residues: CASSLSTGSDEQFF. The DNA for the CDR3 is TGCGCCAGCAGCTTGTCAACAGGGTCGGATGAGCAGTTCTTC. Full variable domain (rest looked up from reference TRBV5-1 and TRBJ2-1): KAGVTQTPRYLIKTRGQQVTLSCSPISGHRSVSWYQQTPGQGLQFLFEYFSETQRNKGNFPGRFSGRQFSNSRSEMNVSTLELGDSALYLCASSLSTGSDEQFFGPGTRLTVL.

The rearrangement uses TRBV5-1 and TRBJ1-4, with a possible D match to TRBD1 (5 bases). CDR3 length: 14 amino acids. Trimming removed 4 bases from V and 7 bases from J, with 14 bases in between. Germline V lookup: CDR1 SGHRS, CDR2 YFSETQ. CDR3 coding DNA: TGCGCCAGCAGCCCAGGAGGGGAAGGTGAAAAACTGTTTTTT. Amino acids: CASSPGGEGEKLFF.

Details on this clone: Lacking the conserved final phenylalanine or tryptophan, this CDR3 likely reflects a read error. The limits of the CDR3 on the DNA are not certain, so only TCRdb's listed CDR3 is given. This chain connects TRBV21-1 to TRBJ2-3; the listed D gene, TRBD2, was not tested against the DNA. TRBV21-1 corresponds to a pseudogene. The CDR3 totals 9 residues, both ends included. The CDR3 reads CARGTSGDL.

This chain uses TRBV5-4 with TRBJ1-6, with 12 bases fitting TRBD1. CDR3 length: 15 residues. V was pared by 4 bases and J by 10 bases, with 6 bases of the junction left unmatched. Looked up from germline, CDR1 is SGHNT and CDR2 is YYREEE (reference sequence). The CDR3 DNA reads TGTGCCAGCAGCGCGAGGGACAGGGGGCCCTCACCCCTCCACTTT. The encoded protein is CASSARDRGPSPLHF.

The genes are TRBV6-5 and TRBJ1-4; unclear D gene. The CDR3 contains 13 residues. CDR1 and CDR2 from the germline V gene are MNHEY and SVGAGI. Trimming took off 0 bases at V and 8 bases at J, with 7 bases between the two ends. The CDR3 sequence: CASSYSPSEKLFF. DNA of the CDR3: TGTGCCAGCAGTTACTCCCCGTCGGAAAAACTGTTTTTT.

V gene TRBV4-2 combines with J gene TRBJ1-2; D unresolved. The germline V gene encodes CDR1 LGHNA and CDR2 YNFKEQ. The CDR3 is 11 amino acids. The V end lost 3 bases, the J end lost 6 bases, and 5 bases lay between the germline ends. Here the CDR3 DNA reads TGTGCCAGCAGCCAGGGCGATGGCTACACCTTC. Its protein is CASSQGDGYTF.

The CDR3 DNA follows: TGTGCTAGTGGCTTCAGGCCCTGGACAGCCCACTCCTACGAGCAGTACTTC. Translated, it gives CASGFRPWTAHSYEQYF. The rearrangement uses TRBV12-5 and TRBJ2-7; tentative D call: TRBD1 (6 bases). The length of the CDR3 is 17 residues. V lost 6 bases to trimming and J lost 0 bases, with 21 bases between them. In germline, CDR1 is LGHNT, CDR2 FRNRAP.

The J gene is TRBJ1-2, the V gene TRBV7-9; TRBD1 aligns across 9 bases. There are 12 residues in the CDR3. V trimming: 4 bases; J trimming: 7 bases; junction bases outside the gene matches: 1. Per germline, CDR1 SEHNR and CDR2 FQNEAQ (reference sequence). The CDR3 DNA is TGTGCCAGCAGCTGGGACAGGGTTGGCTACACCTTC. It yields the protein CASSWDRVGYTF.

This chain uses TRBV7-6 with TRBJ1-5, with D possibly matching TRBD1 (6 bases). The V and J ends lost 1 base and 6 bases respectively, with 19 bases between them. Germline V lookup: CDR1 SGHVS, CDR2 FNYEAQ. The CDR3 runs 17 residues. Written as DNA, the CDR3 is TGTGCCAGCAGCTTAGAAGCCCAGGGGCGGCGAGGTCAGCCCCAGCATTTT. Amino acid sequence: CASSLEAQGRRGQPQHF.